These T cell receptor beta chains were read from a single sample in a study of CD8 T cells in ankylosing spondylitis. TCRdb recomputed calls from the 5' RACE reads with MiXCR, one row per CDR3 protein. The sample holds under 850,000 distinct CDR3 sequences, 15% to 20% seen once. The material sequenced was blood, either unsorted or a sorted T cell fraction (not recorded which). The receptors originated from a male donor with ankylosing spondylitis. The CDR3 runs from the conserved cysteine through the conserved F or W. A D gene is named only where the DNA matches it firmly. Where a row states a size, it is once, few, many or the class of an expanded clone; other rows omit it.

abundance	d_gene	v_gene	j_gene	CDR3nt	CDR3aa
few	-	TRBV28	TRBJ1-1	TGTGCCAGCAGTTCCCCCCCCGCCCGGGACTGGAACACTGAAGCTTTCTTT	CASSSPPARDWNTEAFF
few	TRBD2	TRBV20-1	TRBJ2-1	TGCAGTGCCCAGAGGGGCGGGAGGGTCTACAATGAGCAGTTCTTC	CSAQRGGRVYNEQFF
few	TRBD2	TRBV20-1	TRBJ2-3	TGCAGTGCTAGAGGTTACACTAGCGGGACTCGCACAGATACGCAGTATTTT	CSARGYTSGTRTDTQYF
-	-	TRBV13	TRBJ1-2	TGTGCCAGCAGCTTAGTTTCAGGGTATCGTGGCTACACCTTC	CASSLVSGYRGYTF
-	-	TRBV7-8	TRBJ1-1	TGTGCCAGCAGCCCGGGGGCCCTGGGCACTGAAGCTTTCTTT	CASSPGALGTEAFF
-	TRBD2	TRBV3-1	TRBJ2-3	TGTGCCAGCAGCCAAGTAGGGTGGAGCGGGGGGCTCACAGATACGCAGTATTTT	CASSQVGWSGGLTDTQYF
-	-	TRBV19	TRBJ2-1	TGTGCCAGTATGGGACTTCGATCGTTGGGCAATGAGCAGTTCTTC	CASMGLRSLGNEQFF
few	-	TRBV20-1	TRBJ2-3	TGCAGTGCTAGGAGTAATACCGATACGCAGTATTTT	CSARSNTDTQYF
few	TRBD2	TRBV5-1	TRBJ2-1	TGCGCCGGGCAGCGGGAGGGGGAAAATGAGCAGTTCTTC	CAGQREGENEQFF
few	-	TRBV5-1	TRBJ2-1	TGCGCCAGCCTCCCTCCTCAACAGGGATCTGAGCAGTTCTTC	CASLPPQQGSEQFF
-	-	TRBV6-5	TRBJ2-7	TGTGCCTGCAGTTTCAGCGGCGAGCAGTACTTC	CACSFSGEQYF
-	TRBD2	TRBV11-3	TRBJ2-3	TGTGCCAGCAGCCATCAAAGCGGGGGGGCCGGAGATACGCAGTATTTT	CASSHQSGGAGDTQYF
-	-	TRBV5-1	TRBJ2-3	TGCGCCAGCTATAACAGTGGACCTAGCACAGATACGCAGTATTTT	CASYNSGPSTDTQYF
-	TRBD2	TRBV20-1	TRBJ2-1	TGCAGTGCTAGATACCAGCGGGGCAGCTCCTACAATGAGCAGTTCTTC	CSARYQRGSSYNEQFF
few	-	TRBV29-1	TRBJ2-3	TGCAGCGTTGATAGTACAGGCACAGATACGCAGTATTTT	CSVDSTGTDTQYF
-	-	TRBV29-1	TRBJ2-1	TGCAGCGGCCGACTAGACTACAATGAGCAGTTCTTC	CSGRLDYNEQFF
few	-	TRBV20-1	TRBJ1-2	TGCAGTGCTAGAGAGGCGGAAGGATACTATGGCTACACCTTC	CSAREAEGYYGYTF
-	TRBD1	TRBV7-3	TRBJ1-5	TGCGGACAGGGTTTTTATGGCGCTTCGTCGGTGGATCAGCCCCAGCATTTT	CGQGFYGASSVDQPQHF
-	-	TRBV18	TRBJ2-3	TGTGCCAGCTCACCACTACACCCGCTGGGAGATACGCAGTATTTT	CASSPLHPLGDTQYF
once	TRBD1	TRBV10-3	TRBJ2-3	TGTGCCGCCCGGGACAGTGTGGATACGCAGTATTTT	CAARDSVDTQYF
few	TRBD2	TRBV2	TRBJ2-1	TGTGCCAGCAGGAGGGGACTAGCGGAATACAATGAGCAGTTCTTC	CASRRGLAEYNEQFF
many	-	TRBV4-1	TRBJ1-1	TGTGCCAGCTCACAGGACCCCCGAAACACTGAAGCTTTCTTT	CASSQDPRNTEAFF
-	-	TRBV21-1	TRBJ2-2	TGTGCCACCCCGGTGAGAGGAGGAGAGCTGTTTTTT	CATPVRGGELFF
-	-	TRBV28	TRBJ1-5	TGTGCCAGCAGTTTACGGGGACTCGGTCGTCAGCCCCAGCATTTT	CASSLRGLGRQPQHF
-	-	TRBV5-1	TRBJ1-4	TGCGCCAGCAGCCGAGACTGGGGACTTGAAAAACTGTTTTTT	CASSRDWGLEKLFF
few	-	TRBV5-6	TRBJ1-2	TGTGCCAGCAGCCAAAGGCAGGTGGGACCCAATTTAGGCTACACCTTC	CASSQRQVGPNLGYTF
many	-	TRBV28	TRBJ1-2	TGTGCCAGCAGTCCCCCCGGGGACGGGGGTGGCTACACCTTC	CASSPPGDGGGYTF
-	TRBD2	TRBV10-3	TRBJ2-2	TGTGCCATCAGACGGACTAGCGGAACGAACACCGGGGAGCTGTTTTTT	CAIRRTSGTNTGELFF
-	-	TRBV27	TRBJ1-1	TGTGCCAGCAGTTTTTCCGGCGGGCGGATTGAAGCTTTCTTT	CASSFSGGRIEAFF
many	-	TRBV12-3/TRBV12-4	TRBJ2-7	TGTGCCAGCAGCTTACCAGGGTATGAACAGTACTTC	CASSLPGYEQYF
-	-	TRBV12-3/TRBV12-4	TRBJ2-3	TGTGCCAGCAGCCAAGTTCCTCCAGGAACAGATACGCAGTATTTT	CASSQVPPGTDTQYF
-	TRBD2	TRBV4-3	TRBJ2-2	TGCGCCAGCAGTCAAACGGGACTAGCGGGAGGGCCGGGCACCGGGGAGCTGTTTTTT	CASSQTGLAGGPGTGELFF
many	TRBD2	TRBV12-3/TRBV12-4	TRBJ2-7	TGTGCCAGCAGTGTCACTAGCGGGAGTTCCTACGAGCAGTACTTC	CASSVTSGSSYEQYF
-	TRBD1	TRBV12-3/TRBV12-4	TRBJ1-1	TGTGCCAGCAGTCAGACACAGGGGGCGAACACTGAAGCTTTCTTT	CASSQTQGANTEAFF
few	TRBD1	TRBV4-1	TRBJ1-1	TGCGCCAGCAGCCAAAGCGGGTTCAGGGGGCGAACTGAAGCTTTCTTT	CASSQSGFRGRTEAFF
-	-	TRBV3-1	TRBJ1-1	TGTGCCAGCAGCCACAGGACGGTGAACACTGAAGCTTTCTTT	CASSHRTVNTEAFF
-	-	TRBV10-3	TRBJ1-1	TGTGCCATCAGCAGGGATCTCCCAGGTAACACTGAAGCTTTCTTT	CAISRDLPGNTEAFF